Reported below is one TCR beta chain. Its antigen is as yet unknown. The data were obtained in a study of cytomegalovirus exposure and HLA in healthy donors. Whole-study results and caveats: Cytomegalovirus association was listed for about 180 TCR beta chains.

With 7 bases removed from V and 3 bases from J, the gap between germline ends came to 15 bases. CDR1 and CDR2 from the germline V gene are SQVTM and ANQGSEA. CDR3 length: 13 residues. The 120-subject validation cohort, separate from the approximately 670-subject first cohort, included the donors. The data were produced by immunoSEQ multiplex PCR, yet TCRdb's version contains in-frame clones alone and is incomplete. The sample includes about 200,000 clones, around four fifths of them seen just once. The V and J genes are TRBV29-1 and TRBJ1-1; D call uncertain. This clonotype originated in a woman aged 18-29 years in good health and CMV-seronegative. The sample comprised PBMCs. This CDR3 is CSAQTGIDTEAFF. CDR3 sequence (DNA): TGCAGCGCCCAAACTGGTATAGACACTGAAGCTTTCTTT.